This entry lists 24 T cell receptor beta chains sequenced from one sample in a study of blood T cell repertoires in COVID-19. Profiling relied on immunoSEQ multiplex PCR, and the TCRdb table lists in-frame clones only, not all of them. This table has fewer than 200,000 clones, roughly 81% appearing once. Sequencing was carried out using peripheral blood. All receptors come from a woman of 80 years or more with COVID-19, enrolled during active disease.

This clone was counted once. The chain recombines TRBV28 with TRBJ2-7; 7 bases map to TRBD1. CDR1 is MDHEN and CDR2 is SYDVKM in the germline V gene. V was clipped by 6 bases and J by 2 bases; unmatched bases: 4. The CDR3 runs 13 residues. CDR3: CASRGTETYEQYF. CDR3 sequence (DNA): TGTGCCAGCAGGGGGACAGAAACCTACGAGCAGTACTTC.

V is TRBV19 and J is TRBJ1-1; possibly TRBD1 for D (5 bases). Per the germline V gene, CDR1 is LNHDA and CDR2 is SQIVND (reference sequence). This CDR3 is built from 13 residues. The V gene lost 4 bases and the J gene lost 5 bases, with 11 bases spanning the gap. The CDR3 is CASSTDKGTEAFF. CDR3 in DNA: TGTGCCAGTAGTACAGATAAGGGGACTGAAGCTTTCTTT.

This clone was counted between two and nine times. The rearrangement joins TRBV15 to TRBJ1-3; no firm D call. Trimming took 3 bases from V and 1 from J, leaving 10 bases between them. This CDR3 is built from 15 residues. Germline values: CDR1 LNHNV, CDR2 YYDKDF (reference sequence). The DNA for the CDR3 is TGTGCCACCAGCAGGGATGCGGGGTCTGGAAACACCATATATTTT. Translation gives CATSRDAGSGNTIYF.

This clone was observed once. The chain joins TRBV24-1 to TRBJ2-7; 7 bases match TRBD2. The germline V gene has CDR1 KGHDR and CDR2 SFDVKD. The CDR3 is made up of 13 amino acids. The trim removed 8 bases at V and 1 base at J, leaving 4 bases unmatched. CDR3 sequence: CATTGGWSYEQYF. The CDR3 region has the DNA TGTGCCACCACGGGGGGATGGTCCTACGAGCAGTACTTC.

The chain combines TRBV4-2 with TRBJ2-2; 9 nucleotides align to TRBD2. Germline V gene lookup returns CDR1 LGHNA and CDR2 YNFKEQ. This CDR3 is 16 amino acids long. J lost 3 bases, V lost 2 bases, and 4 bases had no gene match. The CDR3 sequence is CASSQHIAGDTGELFF. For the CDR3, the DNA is TGTGCCAGCAGCCAACATATAGCGGGGGACACCGGGGAGCTGTTTTTT.

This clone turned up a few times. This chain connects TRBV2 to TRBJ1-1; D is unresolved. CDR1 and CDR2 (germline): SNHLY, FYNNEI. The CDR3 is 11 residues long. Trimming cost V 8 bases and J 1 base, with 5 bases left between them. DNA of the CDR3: TGTGCCAGCGAGAGGAACACTGAAGCTTTCTTT. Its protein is CASERNTEAFF.

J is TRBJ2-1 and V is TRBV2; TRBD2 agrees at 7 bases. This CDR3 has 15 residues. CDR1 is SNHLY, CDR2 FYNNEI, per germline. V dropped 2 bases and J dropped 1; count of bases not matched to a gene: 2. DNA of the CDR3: TGTGCCAGCAGTGAATTGGGGGGGTCCTACAATGAGCAGTTCTTC. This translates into CASSELGGSYNEQFF.

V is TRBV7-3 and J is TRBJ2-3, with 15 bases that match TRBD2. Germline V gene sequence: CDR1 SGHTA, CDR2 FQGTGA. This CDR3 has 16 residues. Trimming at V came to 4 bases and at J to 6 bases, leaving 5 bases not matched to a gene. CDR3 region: CASSSRTSGGADTQYF. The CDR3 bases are TGTGCCAGCAGCTCCCGGACTAGCGGGGGGGCGGATACGCAGTATTTT.

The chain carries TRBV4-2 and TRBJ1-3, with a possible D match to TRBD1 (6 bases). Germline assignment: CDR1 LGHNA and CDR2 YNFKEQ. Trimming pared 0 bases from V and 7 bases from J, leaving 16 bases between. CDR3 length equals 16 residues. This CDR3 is CASSQDTRGEWNTIYF. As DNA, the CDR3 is TGTGCCAGCAGCCAAGATACCAGGGGAGAGTGGAACACCATATATTTT.

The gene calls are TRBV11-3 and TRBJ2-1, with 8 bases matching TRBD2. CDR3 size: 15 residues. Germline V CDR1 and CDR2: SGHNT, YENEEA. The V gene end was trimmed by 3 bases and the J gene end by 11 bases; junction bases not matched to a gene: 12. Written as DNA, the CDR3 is TGTGCCAGCAGCTTTTACGGGGGGGCCAGGAAGCAGCAGTTCTTC. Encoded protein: CASSFYGGARKQQFF.

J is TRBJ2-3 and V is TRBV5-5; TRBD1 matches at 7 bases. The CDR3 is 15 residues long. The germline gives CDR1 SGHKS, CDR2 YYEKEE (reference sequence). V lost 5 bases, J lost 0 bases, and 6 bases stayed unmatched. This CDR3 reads CASRWGTASTDTQYF. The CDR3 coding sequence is TGTGCCAGCAGGTGGGGGACAGCCAGCACAGATACGCAGTATTTT.

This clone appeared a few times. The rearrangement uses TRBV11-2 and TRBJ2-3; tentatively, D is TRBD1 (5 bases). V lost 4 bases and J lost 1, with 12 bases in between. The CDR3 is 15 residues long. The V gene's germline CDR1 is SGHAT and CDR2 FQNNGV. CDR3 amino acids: CASSSRGPRTDTQYF. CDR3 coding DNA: TGTGCCAGCAGCTCAAGGGGCCCCCGCACAGATACGCAGTATTTT.

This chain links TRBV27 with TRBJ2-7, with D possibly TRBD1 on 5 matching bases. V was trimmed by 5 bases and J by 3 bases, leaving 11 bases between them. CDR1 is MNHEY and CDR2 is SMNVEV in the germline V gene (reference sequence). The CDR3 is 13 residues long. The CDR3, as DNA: TGTGCCAGCAGTAAATGGGGCGTCTACGAGCAGTACTTC. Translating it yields CASSKWGVYEQYF.

The CDR3, as DNA: TGTGCCAGCAGTTTGGTGGGGAGGGTGAACACCGGGGAGCTGTTTTTT. Protein sequence: CASSLVGRVNTGELFF. V is TRBV28 and J is TRBJ2-2; 7 nucleotides line up with TRBD2. J gave up 1 base and V 3 bases, and 5 bases lay outside the gene matches. Germline V gene sequence: CDR1 MDHEN, CDR2 SYDVKM. CDR3 size: 16 residues.

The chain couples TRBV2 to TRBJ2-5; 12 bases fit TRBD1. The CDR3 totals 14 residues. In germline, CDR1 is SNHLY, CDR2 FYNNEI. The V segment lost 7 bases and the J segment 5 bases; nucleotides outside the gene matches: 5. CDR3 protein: CASKGQGARETQYF. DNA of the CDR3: TGTGCCAGCAAGGGACAGGGGGCAAGGGAGACCCAGTACTTC.

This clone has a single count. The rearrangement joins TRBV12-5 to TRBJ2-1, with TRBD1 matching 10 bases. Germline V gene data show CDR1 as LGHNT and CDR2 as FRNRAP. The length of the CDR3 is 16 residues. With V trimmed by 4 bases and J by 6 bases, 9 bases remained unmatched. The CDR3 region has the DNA TGTGCTAGTGGTTCGGGGACAGGGGTGGTGGGCAATGAGCAGTTCTTC. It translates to CASGSGTGVVGNEQFF.

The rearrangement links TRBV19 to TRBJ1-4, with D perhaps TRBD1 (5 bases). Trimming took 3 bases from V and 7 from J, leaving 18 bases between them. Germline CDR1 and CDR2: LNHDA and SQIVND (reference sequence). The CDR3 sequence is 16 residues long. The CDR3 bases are TGTGCCAGTAGTATTCTTGTTGGGGCCCCACGTGAAAAACTGTTTTTT. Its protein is CASSILVGAPREKLFF. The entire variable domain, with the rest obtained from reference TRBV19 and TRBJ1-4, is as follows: DGGITQSPKYLFRKEGQNVTLSCEQNLNHDAMYWYRQDPGQGLRLIYYSQIVNDFQKGDIAEGYSVSREKKESFPLTVTSAQKNPTAFYLCASSILVGAPREKLFFGSGTQLSVL.

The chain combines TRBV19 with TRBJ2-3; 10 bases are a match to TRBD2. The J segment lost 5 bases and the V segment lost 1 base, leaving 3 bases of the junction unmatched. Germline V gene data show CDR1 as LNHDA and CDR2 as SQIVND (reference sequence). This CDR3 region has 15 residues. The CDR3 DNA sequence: TGTGCCAGTAGTATAGCCGCTAGCGGGAGAGATACGCAGTATTTT. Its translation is CASSIAASGRDTQYF.

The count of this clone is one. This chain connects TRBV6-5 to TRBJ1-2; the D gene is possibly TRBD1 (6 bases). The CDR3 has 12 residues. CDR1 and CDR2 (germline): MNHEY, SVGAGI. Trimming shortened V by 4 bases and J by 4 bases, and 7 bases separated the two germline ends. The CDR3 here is CASSSGAYGYTF. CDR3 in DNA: TGTGCCAGCAGTTCAGGGGCCTATGGCTACACCTTC.

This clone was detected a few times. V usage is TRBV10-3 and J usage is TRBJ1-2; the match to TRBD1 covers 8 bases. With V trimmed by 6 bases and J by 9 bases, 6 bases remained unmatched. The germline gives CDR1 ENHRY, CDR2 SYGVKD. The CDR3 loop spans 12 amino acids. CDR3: CAIRGQGESYTF. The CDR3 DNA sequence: TGTGCCATCAGAGGACAGGGCGAGAGCTACACCTTC.

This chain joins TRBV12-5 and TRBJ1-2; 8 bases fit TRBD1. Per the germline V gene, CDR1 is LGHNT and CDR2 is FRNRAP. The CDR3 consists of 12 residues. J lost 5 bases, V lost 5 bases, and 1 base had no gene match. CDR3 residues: CASGRTGYGYTF. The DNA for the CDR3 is TGTGCTAGTGGTCGGACAGGGTATGGCTACACCTTC.

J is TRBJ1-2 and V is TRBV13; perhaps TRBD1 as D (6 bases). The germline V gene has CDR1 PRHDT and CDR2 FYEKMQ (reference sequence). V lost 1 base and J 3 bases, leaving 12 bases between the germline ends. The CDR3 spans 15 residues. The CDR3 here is CASSLARKGDYGYTF. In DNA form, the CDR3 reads TGTGCCAGCAGCTTAGCCAGGAAGGGGGACTATGGCTACACCTTC.

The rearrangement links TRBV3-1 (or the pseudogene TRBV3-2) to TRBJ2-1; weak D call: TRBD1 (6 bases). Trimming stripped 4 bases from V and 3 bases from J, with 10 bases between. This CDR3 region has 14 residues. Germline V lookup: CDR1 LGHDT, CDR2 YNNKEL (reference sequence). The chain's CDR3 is CASSRDKSYNEQFF. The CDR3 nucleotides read TGTGCCAGCAGCCGGGACAAAAGCTACAATGAGCAGTTCTTC.

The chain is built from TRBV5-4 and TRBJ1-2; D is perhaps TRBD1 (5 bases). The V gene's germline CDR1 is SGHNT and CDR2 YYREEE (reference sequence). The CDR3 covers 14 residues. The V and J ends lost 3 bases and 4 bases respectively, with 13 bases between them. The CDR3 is CASSWGGSRYGYTF. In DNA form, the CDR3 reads TGTGCCAGCAGCTGGGGCGGGAGCCGCTATGGCTACACCTTC.